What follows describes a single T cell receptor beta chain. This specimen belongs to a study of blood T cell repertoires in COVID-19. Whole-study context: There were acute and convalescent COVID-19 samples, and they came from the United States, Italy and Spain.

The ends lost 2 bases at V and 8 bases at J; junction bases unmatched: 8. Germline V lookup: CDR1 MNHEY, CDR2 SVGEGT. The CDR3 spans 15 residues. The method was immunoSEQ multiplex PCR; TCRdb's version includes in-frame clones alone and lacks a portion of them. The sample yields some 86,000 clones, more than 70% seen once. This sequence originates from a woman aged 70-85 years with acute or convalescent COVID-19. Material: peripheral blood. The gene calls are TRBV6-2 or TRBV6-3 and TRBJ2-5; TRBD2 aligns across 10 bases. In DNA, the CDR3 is TGTGCCAGCAGTTACGTAACTAGCGGGGCCTCAACCCAGTACTTC. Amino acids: CASSYVTSGASTQYF.